This note documents a single T cell receptor (beta chain) sequence. The record originates from a study of beta chain features in type 1 diabetes. Expressed TCRB transcripts were sequenced after all isolated RNA was converted to cDNA. Sequencing was performed with immunoSEQ multiplex PCR; in TCRdb, only in-frame clones are kept and a portion is missing. Of 400,000 to 450,000 clones detected, about 15% appear once; the ten largest clones hold 0.035% to 0.04%. Trimming stripped 3 bases from V and 4 bases from J, with 6 bases between. Germline V gives CDR1 SGHAT, CDR2 FQNNGV. The CDR3 covers 12 residues. The chain couples TRBV11-2 to TRBJ1-1, with D uncertain. The sample comprised naive CD4+ T cells from blood. This sequence was found in a man aged 25 to 45 in good health. The CDR3 is CASSFVSTEAFF. In DNA, the CDR3 is TGTGCCAGCAGCTTTGTGAGCACTGAAGCTTTCTTT.